This TCR beta chain stems from a study of CD8+CD57+ T cells in acquired aplastic anemia. Study-level background: Recorded DNA amounts for sorted CD4+ and CD8+ cells had an average of 3.2 ug. Study-level results: Significant differences in CD8+ Simpson's diversity were not observed between patients and controls. Overlapping CD8+ CDR3 repertoires of patients and controls contained roughly 27 shared sequences.

Investigators profiled TCR beta VDJ and CDR3 from genomic DNA template. Via MiXCR, TCRdb re-called the reads, giving one row per CDR3 protein. This sample has 160,000 or so distinct CDR3 sequences, with around 75% found just once. Flow cytometry had shown expanded CD8+CD57+ cells in the patients chosen for sequencing. Blood came from patients not yet given any therapy. This clonotype appeared a few times. What it binds is not known. The specimen was sorted CD4+, CD8+, or CD8+CD57+ T cells (not recorded which) from PBMCs. The receptor's source is a human donor with aplastic anemia.

The CDR3 region is CASSPLLGGNTIYF. The CDR3 nucleotides are TGTGCCAGCAGCCCACTGCTCGGGGGAAACACCATATATTTT. The chain carries TRBV5-5 and TRBJ1-3; D is unresolved. The CDR3 is made up of 14 amino acids. Trimming took 4 bases from V and 4 from J, leaving 12 bases between them. Germline CDR1 is SGHKS and CDR2 is YYEKEE (reference sequence).